This T cell receptor beta chain originates from a study of T cells after yellow fever vaccination. At the level of the study: Preparation of the low-cell-number fractions used SMART-Seq v4 Ultra Low Input. The study's findings and limits: Contaminants from the bulk population, in the form of abundant clonotypes, could be found in FACS-sorted repertoires.

V was shortened by 5 bases and J by 10 bases, with 12 bases between the two germline ends. This CDR3 has 12 residues. CDR1 is SEHNR, CDR2 FQNEAQ, per germline (reference sequence). A universal primer site and UMIs were added as TCR cDNA was made by 5'RACE template switching. MiXCR was run by TCRdb on the 5' RACE reads, yielding one entry per CDR3 protein. The profile shows about 170,000 distinct CDR3 sequences, 8% to 13% of them singletons. This clonotype appeared once. Its antigen is undetermined. V usage is TRBV7-9 and J usage is TRBJ2-1, with D unresolved. The sequencing used CD8+ T cells sorted from PBMCs, collected 15 days after the yellow fever booster vaccination. This clonotype was sampled from a man aged 18-30 years who received the YFV17D yellow fever vaccine. CDR3: CASSRRAAEQFF. The CDR3 DNA follows: TGTGCCAGCAGCCGTCGGGCGGCGGAGCAGTTCTTC. Full variable domain (missing parts from reference TRBV7-9 and TRBJ2-1): DTGVSQNPRHKITKRGQNVTFRCDPISEHNRLYWYRQTLGQGPEFLTYFQNEAQLEKSRLLSDRFSAERPKGSFSTLEIQRTEQGDSAMYLCASSRRAAEQFFGPGTRLTVL.